The sequence of this T cell receptor (beta chain) was determined in a study of identical twins. TCRdb analysed the 5' RACE reads with MiXCR anew, one entry per CDR3 protein. The sample carries approximately 1.8 million distinct CDR3 sequences, about 32% recorded once. Trimming left V 4 bases short and J 6 bases short, with 15 bases between. The CDR3 consists of 14 residues. In germline, CDR1 is SGDLS, CDR2 YYNGEE. This clonotype was observed a handful of times. The clonotype comes from a newborn girl in good health. Sequenced: cord blood. This chain connects TRBV9 to TRBJ2-3; maybe TRBD1 (6 bases). The CDR3 DNA is TGTGCCAGCAGCCCGACAGGCTTCAGGGATACGCAGTATTTT. Protein sequence: CASSPTGFRDTQYF.